One sample yielded the 10 T cell receptor beta chains listed below, sequenced in a study of blood T cells in healthy people across ages. Sample-barcoded 5' priming and a J-beta primer mix drove a second PCR of 7 to 11 cycles. A single record per CDR3 protein comes from TCRdb applying MiXCR to the 5' RACE reads. Here the sample spans 850,000 to 1,000,000 distinct CDR3 sequences, 51% being singletons. The specimen was blood. These receptors all stem from a woman aged 55-69 years in good health.

This clonotype was counted once. The chain uses TRBV28 and TRBJ2-1, with D perhaps TRBD1 (6 bases). This CDR3 region has 15 residues. Trimming pared 6 bases from V and 2 bases from J, leaving 14 bases between. Looked up from germline, CDR1 is MDHEN and CDR2 is SYDVKM. The chain's CDR3 is CASSPKGGPYNEQFF. The CDR3 nucleotides read TGTGCCAGCAGCCCCAAAGGGGGACCCTACAATGAGCAGTTCTTC.

Remarks on this clonotype: At one end, the junction sequence differs from germline, possibly due to a read error. The chain uses TRBV5-1 and TRBJ2-1, with D maybe TRBD2 (6 bases). The germline V gene has CDR1 SGHRS and CDR2 YFSETQ. The CDR3 sequence is 18 residues long. CDR3 sequence: CAGSLGSRRSGSYNEQFF. CDR3 DNA sequence: TGCGCCGGCAGCTTGGGTTCCCGACGGAGCGGGTCCTACAATGAGCAGTTCTTC.

This clonotype was observed a few times. The chain carries TRBV28 and TRBJ2-1; perhaps TRBD1 as D (5 bases). The CDR3 extends over 13 amino acids. CDR1 and CDR2 from the germline V gene are MDHEN and SYDVKM. Trimming pared 4 bases from V and 8 bases from J, leaving 12 bases between. CDR3 nucleotides: TGTGCCAGCAGTTCCCGTCCCAGGGATGAGCAGTTCTTC. This gives the protein CASSSRPRDEQFF.

J is TRBJ2-3 and V is TRBV7-2, with TRBD2 as a possible D gene (6 bases). Germline V lookup: CDR1 SGHTA, CDR2 FQGNSA. Deletions cut 0 bases from V and 9 bases from J, with 13 bases between. This CDR3 spans 14 amino acids. This chain's CDR3 is CASSLASSSETQYF. CDR3 in DNA: TGTGCCAGCAGCTTAGCATCATCTAGCGAGACGCAGTATTTT.

The V and J genes are TRBV20-1 and TRBJ1-2; a weak D match, TRBD1 (5 bases). The CDR3 spans 13 residues. Germline V CDR1 and CDR2: DFQATT, SNEGSKA (reference sequence). The ends were cut back, 3 bases at V and 4 bases at J, with 12 bases in the middle. The CDR3 region has the DNA TGCAGTGCTAGGGGACGGACCGGCTATGGCTACACCTTC. This sequence encodes CSARGRTGYGYTF.

The chain has TRBV3-1 and TRBJ2-3, with D perhaps matching TRBD2 (7 bases). CDR3 length equals 14 residues. V shed 6 bases and J shed 3 bases, with 13 bases lying between them. Germline V gives CDR1 LGHDT, CDR2 YNNKEL (reference sequence). CDR3 nucleotides: TGTGCCAGCAGAAGGGGGGGGGCGACAGATACGCAGTATTTT. This gives the protein CASRRGGATDTQYF.

The rearrangement uses TRBV29-1 and TRBJ2-1; no reliable D call. CDR1 and CDR2 (germline): SQVTM, ANQGSEA. V lost 1 base and J lost 2, with 3 bases in between. The CDR3 is 12 residues long. DNA of the CDR3: TGCAGCGTTGAAGGGGCCTACAATGAGCAGTTCTTC. Protein: CSVEGAYNEQFF.

The rearrangement uses TRBV28 and TRBJ2-6, with 12 bases that match TRBD1. Trimming at V came to 4 bases and at J to 4 bases, leaving 8 bases not matched to a gene. The CDR3 runs 18 residues. CDR1 is MDHEN and CDR2 is SYDVKM in the germline V gene. CDR3 DNA sequence: TGTGCCAGCAGTTACCGGGACAGGGGGCTTTCGGGGGCCAACGTCCTGACTTTC. Translation gives CASSYRDRGLSGANVLTF. The whole variable domain, remainder taken from reference TRBV28 and TRBJ2-6, is DVKVTQSSRYLVKRTGEKVFLECVQDMDHENMFWYRQDPGLGLRLIYFSYDVKMKEKGDIPEGYSVSREKKERFSLILESASTNQTSMYLCASSYRDRGLSGANVLTFGAGSRLTVL.

This rearrangement joins TRBV27 to TRBJ2-5; a weak D match, TRBD2 (7 bases). TRBJ2-7 matches the DNA end more closely, so the J call is doubtful. The V gene's germline CDR1 is MNHEY and CDR2 SMNVEV (reference sequence). This CDR3 comprises 13 residues. The CDR3 nucleotides are TGTGCCAGCAGGGGAGGGGGTTCCAGCGAGCAGTACTTC. It is translated as CASRGGGSSEQYF.

The table lists this clonotype with a few counts. J is TRBJ2-7 and V is TRBV28; D is possibly TRBD1 (6 bases). Trimming removed 5 bases at V and 9 bases at J, with 14 bases between. CDR3 size: 12 residues. Germline V gene data show CDR1 as MDHEN and CDR2 as SYDVKM. CDR3 nucleotides: TGTGCCAGCAGTCGATCGACAGGTGGGCAGTACTTC. Its translation is CASSRSTGGQYF.